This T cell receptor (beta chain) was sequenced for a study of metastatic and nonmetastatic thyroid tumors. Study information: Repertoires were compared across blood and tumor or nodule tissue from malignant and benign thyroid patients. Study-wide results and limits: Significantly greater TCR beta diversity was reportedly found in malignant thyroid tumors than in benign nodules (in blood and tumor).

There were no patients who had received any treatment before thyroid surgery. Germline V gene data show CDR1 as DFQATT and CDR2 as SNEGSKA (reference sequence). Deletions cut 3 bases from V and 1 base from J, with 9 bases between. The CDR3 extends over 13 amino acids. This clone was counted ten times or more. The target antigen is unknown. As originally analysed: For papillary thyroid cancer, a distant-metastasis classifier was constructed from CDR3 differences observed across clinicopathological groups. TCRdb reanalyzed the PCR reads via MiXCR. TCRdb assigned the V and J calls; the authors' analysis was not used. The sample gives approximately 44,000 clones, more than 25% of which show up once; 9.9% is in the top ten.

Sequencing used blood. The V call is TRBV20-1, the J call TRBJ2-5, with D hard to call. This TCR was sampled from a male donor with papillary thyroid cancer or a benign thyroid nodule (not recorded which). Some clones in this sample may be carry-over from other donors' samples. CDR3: CSARFGSQETQYF. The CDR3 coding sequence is TGCAGTGCTAGGTTCGGCAGCCAAGAGACCCAGTACTTC.